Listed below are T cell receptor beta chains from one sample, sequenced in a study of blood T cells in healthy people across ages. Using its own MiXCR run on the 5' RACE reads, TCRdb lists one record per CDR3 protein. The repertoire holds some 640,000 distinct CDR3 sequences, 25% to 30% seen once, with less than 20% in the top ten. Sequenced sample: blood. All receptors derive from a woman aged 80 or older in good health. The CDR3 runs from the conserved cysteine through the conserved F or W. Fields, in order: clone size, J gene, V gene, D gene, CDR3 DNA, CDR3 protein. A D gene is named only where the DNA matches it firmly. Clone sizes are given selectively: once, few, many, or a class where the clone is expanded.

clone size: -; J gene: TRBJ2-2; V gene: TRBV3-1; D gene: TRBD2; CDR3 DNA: TGTGCCAGCAGGGCTAGCGGGGGGCTCACCGGGGAGCTGTTTTTT; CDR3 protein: CASRASGGLTGELFF
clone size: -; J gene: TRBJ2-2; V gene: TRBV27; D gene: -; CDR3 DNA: TGTGCCAGCAGCCCCGAGGCGGGCACCGGGGAGCTGTTTTTT; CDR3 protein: CASSPEAGTGELFF
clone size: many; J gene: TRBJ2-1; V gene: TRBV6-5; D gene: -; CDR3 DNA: TGTGCCAGCAGTTCTAAAATGAATGAGCAGTTCTTC; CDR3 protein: CASSSKMNEQFF
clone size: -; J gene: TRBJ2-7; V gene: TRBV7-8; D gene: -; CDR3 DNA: TGTGCCAGCAGCTTAGTTGGGACACTAAGCTCCTACGAGCAGTACTTC; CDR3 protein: CASSLVGTLSSYEQYF
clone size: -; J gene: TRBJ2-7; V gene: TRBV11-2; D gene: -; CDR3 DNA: TGTGCCAGCAGCCCCCGGGAAGGGGCTTCTGTCGCCTACGAGCAGTACTTC; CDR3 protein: CASSPREGASVAYEQYF
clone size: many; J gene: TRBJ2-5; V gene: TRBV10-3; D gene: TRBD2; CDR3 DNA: TGTGCCACCAACTTGGCGGGGGGGGGACAAGAGACCCAGTACTTC; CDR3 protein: CATNLAGGGQETQYF
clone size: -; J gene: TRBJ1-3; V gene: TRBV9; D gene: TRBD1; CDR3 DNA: TGTGCCAGCAGCGCCCCAGGGACAGGGATTGGAAACACCATATATTTT; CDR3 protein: CASSAPGTGIGNTIYF
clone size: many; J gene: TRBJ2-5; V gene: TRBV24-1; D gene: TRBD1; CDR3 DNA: TGTGCCACCAGTGACTCCGGGACAGGGGCCGAGACCCAGTACTTC; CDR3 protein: CATSDSGTGAETQYF
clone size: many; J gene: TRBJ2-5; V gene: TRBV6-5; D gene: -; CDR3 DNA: TGTGCCAGCAGTTACTCGGGGGCAGGCCCGGCGGTGACCCAGTACTTC; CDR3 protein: CASSYSGAGPAVTQYF
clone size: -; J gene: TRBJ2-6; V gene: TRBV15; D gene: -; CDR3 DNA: TGTGCCACCAGCAGAGTGGGGTCGTCCTCTGGGGCCAACGTCCTGACTTTC; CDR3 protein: CATSRVGSSSGANVLTF
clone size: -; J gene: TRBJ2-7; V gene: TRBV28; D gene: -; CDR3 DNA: TGTGCCAGCAAAAACGGGGTTTCCTACGAGCAGTACTTC; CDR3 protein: CASKNGVSYEQYF
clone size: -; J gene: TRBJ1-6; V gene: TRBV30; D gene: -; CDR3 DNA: TGTGCCTGGAGCAGTCAGGATAATTCACCCATCCACTTT; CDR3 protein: CAWSSQDNSPIHF
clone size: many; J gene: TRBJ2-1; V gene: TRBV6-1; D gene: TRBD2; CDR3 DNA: TGTGCCAGCAGTGTTCGCCGAGCGGGGCATGAGCAGTTCTTC; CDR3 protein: CASSVRRAGHEQFF
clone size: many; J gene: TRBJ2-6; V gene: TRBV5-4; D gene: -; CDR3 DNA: TGTGCCAGCAGCTCAGGACCGACAGCCTCTGGGGCCAACGTCCTGACTTTC; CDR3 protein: CASSSGPTASGANVLTF
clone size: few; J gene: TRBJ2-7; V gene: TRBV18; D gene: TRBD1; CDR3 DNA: TGTGCCAGCTCTCCCCGGGACAGGGGGCTGTCGTCTGCCGAGCAGTACTTC; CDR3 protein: CASSPRDRGLSSAEQYF
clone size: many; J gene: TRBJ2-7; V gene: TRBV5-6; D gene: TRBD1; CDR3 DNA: TGTGCCAGCAGCCTCCTTGGGACAGAATCCTACGAGCAGTACTTC; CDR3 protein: CASSLLGTESYEQYF
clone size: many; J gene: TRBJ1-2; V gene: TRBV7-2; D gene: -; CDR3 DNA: TGTGCCAGCAGGTTGTCCGGGACACCTAACTATGGCTACACCTTC; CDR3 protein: CASRLSGTPNYGYTF
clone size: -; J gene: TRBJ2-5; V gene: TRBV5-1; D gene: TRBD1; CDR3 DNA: TGCGCCAGCAGCTTGGGGGACAGGAACCAAGAGACCCAGTACTTC; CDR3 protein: CASSLGDRNQETQYF
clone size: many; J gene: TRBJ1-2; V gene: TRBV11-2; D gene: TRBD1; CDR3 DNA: TGTGCCAGCAGCTTAGGGGGGGACAGGGACTATGGCTACACCTTC; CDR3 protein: CASSLGGDRDYGYTF
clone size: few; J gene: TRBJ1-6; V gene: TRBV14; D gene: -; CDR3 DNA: TGTGCCAGCAGCCAAGATCTCGGAGGCCCTTGGGCCCTCCACTTT; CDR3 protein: CASSQDLGGPWALHF
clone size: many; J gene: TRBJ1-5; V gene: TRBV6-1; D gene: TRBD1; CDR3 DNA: TGTGCCAGCAGTAGACAGGGGGCGAGGAATCAGCCCCAGCATTTT; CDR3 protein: CASSRQGARNQPQHF
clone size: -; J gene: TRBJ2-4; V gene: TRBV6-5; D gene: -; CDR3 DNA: TGTGCCAGCAGTTACGAAGGATCAACAGCCAAAAACATTCAGTACTTC; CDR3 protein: CASSYEGSTAKNIQYF
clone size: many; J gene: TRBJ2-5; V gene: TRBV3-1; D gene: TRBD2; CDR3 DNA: TGTGCCAGCAGCCAAGATTGGGGACTAGTGGGGACCCAGTACTTC; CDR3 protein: CASSQDWGLVGTQYF
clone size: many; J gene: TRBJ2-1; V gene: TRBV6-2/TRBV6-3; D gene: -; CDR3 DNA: TGTGCCAGCTCAAAGGGGAGCTCCTACAATGAGCAGTTCTTC; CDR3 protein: CASSKGSSYNEQFF
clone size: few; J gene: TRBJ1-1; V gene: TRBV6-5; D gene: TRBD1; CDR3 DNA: TGTGCCAGCATCTACAGGGGTGGGACTGAAGCTTTCTTT; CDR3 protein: CASIYRGGTEAFF
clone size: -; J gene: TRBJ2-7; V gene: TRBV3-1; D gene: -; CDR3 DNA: TGTGCCAGCAGCCAAGATGGAACCGTCCCCTCCTACGAGCAGTACTTC; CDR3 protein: CASSQDGTVPSYEQYF
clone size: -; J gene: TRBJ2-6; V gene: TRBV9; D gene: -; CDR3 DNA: TGTGCCAGCAGCTCGACCCCGGGGGTTGTAGGGGCCAACGTCCTGACTTTC; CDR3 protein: CASSSTPGVVGANVLTF
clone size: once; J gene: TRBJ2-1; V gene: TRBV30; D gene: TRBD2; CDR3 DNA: TGTGCCTGGAGTGTACCGGGGGGGGCCGCCTACAATGAGCAGTTCTTC; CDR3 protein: CAWSVPGGAAYNEQFF
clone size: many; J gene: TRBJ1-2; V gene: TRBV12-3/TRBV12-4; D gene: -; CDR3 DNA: TGTGCCAGCAGGTCAGGGGTTGGCTACACCTTC; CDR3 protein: CASRSGVGYTF
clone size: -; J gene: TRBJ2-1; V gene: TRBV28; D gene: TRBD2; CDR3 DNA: TGTGCCAGCCGGTGGGGGGGTAGGAATGAGCAGTTCTTC; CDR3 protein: CASRWGGRNEQFF
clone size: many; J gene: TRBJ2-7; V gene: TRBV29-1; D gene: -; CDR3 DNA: TGCAGCGTTATGGGGAGCTCCTACGAGCAGTACTTC; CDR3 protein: CSVMGSSYEQYF
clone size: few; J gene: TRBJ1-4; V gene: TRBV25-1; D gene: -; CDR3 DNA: TGTGCCAGCAGTGATGTTGAAAAACTGTTTTTT; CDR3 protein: CASSDVEKLFF
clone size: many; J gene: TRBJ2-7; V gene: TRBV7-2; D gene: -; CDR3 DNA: TGTGCCAGCAGCTTAAAGGGGCAGTCGCACTACGAGCAGTACTTC; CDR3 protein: CASSLKGQSHYEQYF
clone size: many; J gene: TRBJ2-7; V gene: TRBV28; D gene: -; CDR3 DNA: TGTGCCAGCAGCAACCCAAGGTCCCAGCAGTACTTC; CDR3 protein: CASSNPRSQQYF
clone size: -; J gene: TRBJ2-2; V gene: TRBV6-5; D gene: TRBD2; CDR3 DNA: TGTGCCATCCGGGACTACCTCACCGGGGAGCTGTTTTTT; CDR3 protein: CAIRDYLTGELFF
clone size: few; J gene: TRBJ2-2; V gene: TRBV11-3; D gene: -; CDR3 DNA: TGTGCCTCTGGGACTTCCGGGGAGCTGTTTTTT; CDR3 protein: CASGTSGELFF
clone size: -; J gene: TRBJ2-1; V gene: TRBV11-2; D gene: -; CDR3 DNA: TGTGCCAGCAGCTTAGGGCCCCGGAGGGGGTACAATGAGCAGTTCTTC; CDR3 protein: CASSLGPRRGYNEQFF
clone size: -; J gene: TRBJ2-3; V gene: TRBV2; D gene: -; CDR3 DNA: TGTGCCAGCAGTTTGATACGCACAGATATGCAGTATTTT; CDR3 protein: CASSLIRTDMQYF
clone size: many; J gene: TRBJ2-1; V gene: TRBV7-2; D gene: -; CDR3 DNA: TGTGCCAGCATGGGGACGGTGACCTACAATGAGCAGTTCTTC; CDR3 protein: CASMGTVTYNEQFF
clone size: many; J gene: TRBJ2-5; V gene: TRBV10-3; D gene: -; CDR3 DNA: TGTGCCATCAGTGAGTCGAAACGTGGGGAGACCCAGTACTTC; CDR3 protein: CAISESKRGETQYF
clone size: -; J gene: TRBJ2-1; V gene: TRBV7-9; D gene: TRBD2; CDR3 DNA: TGTGCCAGCAGCTTGTGGGCTAGCGGGAACAATGAGCAGTTCTTC; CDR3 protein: CASSLWASGNNEQFF
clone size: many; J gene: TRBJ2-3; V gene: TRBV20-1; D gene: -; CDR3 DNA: TGCAGTGCTAGAGGATCTGGGGGGTTTGTAGATACGCAGTATTTT; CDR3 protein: CSARGSGGFVDTQYF
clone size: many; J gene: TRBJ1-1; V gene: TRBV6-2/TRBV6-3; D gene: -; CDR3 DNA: TGTGCCAGCAGTTACAGGGCCGTTGAAGCTTTCTTT; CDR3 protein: CASSYRAVEAFF
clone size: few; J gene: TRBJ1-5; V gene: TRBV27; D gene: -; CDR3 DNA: TGTGCCAGCAGTTTAAGGGCCCTTGAGTGGCCCCAGCATTTT; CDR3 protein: CASSLRALEWPQHF
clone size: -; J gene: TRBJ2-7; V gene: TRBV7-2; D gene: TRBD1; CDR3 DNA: TGTGCCAGCAGGATTACTGGGACAGAACTGGAGCAGTACTTC; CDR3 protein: CASRITGTELEQYF
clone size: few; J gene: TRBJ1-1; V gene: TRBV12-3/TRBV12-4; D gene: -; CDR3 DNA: TGTGCCAGCAGGGGCCAGGGTGGGGGATGGACTGAAGCTTTCTTT; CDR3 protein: CASRGQGGGWTEAFF
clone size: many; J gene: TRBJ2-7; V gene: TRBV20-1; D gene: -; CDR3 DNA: TGCAGTGCTAGAGATCCAAACAGGGAATTGTACGAGCAGTACTTC; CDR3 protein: CSARDPNRELYEQYF
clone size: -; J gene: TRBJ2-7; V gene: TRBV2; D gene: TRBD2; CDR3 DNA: TGTTCCAGCAGTGTCCTAGCGGGGAGGAACGAGCAGTACTTC; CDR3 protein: CSSSVLAGRNEQYF
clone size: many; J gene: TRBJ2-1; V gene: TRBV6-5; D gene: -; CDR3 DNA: TGTGCCAGCCTCGGGGGAAGCGAGCAGTTCTTC; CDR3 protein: CASLGGSEQFF
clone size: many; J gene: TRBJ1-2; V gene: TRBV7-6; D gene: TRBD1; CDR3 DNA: TGTGCCAGCAGCCCGGGGGACAGGGCCAACTATGGCTACACCTTC; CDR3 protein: CASSPGDRANYGYTF
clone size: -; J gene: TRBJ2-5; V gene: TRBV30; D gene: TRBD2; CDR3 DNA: TGTGCCTGTTCGGGGGGGGCCCGGGAGACCCAGTACTTC; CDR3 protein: CACSGGARETQYF
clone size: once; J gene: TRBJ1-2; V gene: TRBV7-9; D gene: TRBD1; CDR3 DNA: TGCACCAGCAGCTTGGGACAGCTTAACTATGGCTACACCTTC; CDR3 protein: CTSSLGQLNYGYTF
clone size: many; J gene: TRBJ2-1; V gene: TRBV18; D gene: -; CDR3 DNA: TGTGCCAGCTTATTGGGCATGTTTGACAATGAGCAGTTCTTC; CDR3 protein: CASLLGMFDNEQFF